This TCR beta chain was identified in a study of T cells expressing NK-cell markers. At the level of the study: In sorted CD3+CD56+NKG2C+, CD3+CD56+NKG2C- and CD3+CD56-NKG2C+ T cells, TCR beta repertoires were obtained. Seven of the eight sequenced donors were HCMV-seropositive; one was seronegative.

The study, taken as a whole, reports: The CD3+CD56-NKG2C+ fraction was also led by these clonotypes in a few donors.

TCRdb re-called the 5' RACE reads; one entry per CDR3 protein, DNA not given. This table lists about 260,000 distinct CDR3 sequences. The germline V gene encodes CDR1 DFQATT and CDR2 SNEGSKA (reference sequence). The CDR3 sequence is 14 residues long. To note about this clonotype: Its antigen is not known.

This TCR was sampled from a man aged 18-30 years in good health. Sequencing was performed on blood T cells: a sorted CD56 or NKG2C T cell subset, CD4+ or CD8+ T cells, or bulk PBMC T cells (not recorded which). This chain joins TRBV20-1 and TRBJ1-1; the D call of TRBD1 rests on TCRdb alone, since no DNA is present to check it. CDR3 sequence reads: CSAAPGIGIGGAFF.